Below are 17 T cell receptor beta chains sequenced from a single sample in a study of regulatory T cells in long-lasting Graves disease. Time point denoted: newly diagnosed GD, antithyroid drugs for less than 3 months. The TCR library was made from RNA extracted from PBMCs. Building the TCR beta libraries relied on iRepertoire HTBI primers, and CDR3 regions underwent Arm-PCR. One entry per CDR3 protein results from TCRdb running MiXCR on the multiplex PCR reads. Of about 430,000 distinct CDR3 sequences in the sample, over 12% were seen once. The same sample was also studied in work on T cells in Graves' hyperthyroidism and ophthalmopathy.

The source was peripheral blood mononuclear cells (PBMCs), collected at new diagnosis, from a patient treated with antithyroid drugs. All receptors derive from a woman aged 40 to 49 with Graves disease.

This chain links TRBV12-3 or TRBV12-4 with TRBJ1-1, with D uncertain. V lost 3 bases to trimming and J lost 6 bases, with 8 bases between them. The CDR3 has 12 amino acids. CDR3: CASSFLGPEAFF. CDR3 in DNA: TGTGCCAGCAGTTTCCTCGGACCTGAAGCTTTCTTT.

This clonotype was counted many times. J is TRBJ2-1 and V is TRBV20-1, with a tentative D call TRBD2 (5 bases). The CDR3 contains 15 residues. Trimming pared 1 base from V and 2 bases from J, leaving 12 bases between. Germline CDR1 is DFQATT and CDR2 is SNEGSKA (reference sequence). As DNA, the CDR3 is TGCAGTGCTAGAGTTAAGTGGGAGACCTACAATGAGCAGTTCTTC. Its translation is CSARVKWETYNEQFF.

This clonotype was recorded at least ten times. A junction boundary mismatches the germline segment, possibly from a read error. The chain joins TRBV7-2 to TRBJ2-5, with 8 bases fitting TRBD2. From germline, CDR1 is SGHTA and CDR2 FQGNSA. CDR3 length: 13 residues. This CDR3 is CASSSDGGAVLGF. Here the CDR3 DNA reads TGTGCCAGCAGCTCTGACGGGGGGGCGGTCCTAGGCTTC.

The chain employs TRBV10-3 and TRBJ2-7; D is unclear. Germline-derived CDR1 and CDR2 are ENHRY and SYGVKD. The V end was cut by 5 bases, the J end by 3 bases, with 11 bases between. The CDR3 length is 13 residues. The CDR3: CAISLGPDYEQYF. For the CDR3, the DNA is TGTGCCATCAGTTTAGGACCCGACTACGAGCAGTACTTC.

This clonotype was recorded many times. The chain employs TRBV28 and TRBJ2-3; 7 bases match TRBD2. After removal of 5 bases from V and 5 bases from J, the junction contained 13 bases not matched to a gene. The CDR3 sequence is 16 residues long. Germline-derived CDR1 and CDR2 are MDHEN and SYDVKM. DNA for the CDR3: TGTGCCAGCAGTCCCTCCTGGGAGGGCGGCAGAGATACGCAGTATTTT. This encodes CASSPSWEGGRDTQYF.

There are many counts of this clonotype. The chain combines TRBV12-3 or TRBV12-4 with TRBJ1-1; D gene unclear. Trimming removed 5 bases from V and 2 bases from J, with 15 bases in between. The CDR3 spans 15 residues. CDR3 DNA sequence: TGTGCCAGCAGTACCTCAGGTGTTGGAAACACTGAAGCTTTCTTT. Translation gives CASSTSGVGNTEAFF.

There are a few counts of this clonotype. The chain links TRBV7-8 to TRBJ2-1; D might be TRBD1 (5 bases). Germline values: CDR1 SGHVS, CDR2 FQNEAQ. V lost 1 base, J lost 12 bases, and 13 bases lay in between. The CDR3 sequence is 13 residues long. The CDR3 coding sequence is TGTGCCAGCAGCTTAGGGACACAGGTTGCGCAGTTCTTC. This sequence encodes CASSLGTQVAQFF.

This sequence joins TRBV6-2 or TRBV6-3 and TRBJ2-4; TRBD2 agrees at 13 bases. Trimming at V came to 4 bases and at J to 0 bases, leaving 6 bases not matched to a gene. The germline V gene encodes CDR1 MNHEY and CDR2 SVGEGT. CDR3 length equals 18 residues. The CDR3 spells CASSSGTSGAIAKNIQYF. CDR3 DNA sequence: TGTGCCAGCAGTTCCGGGACTAGCGGGGCGATAGCCAAAAACATTCAGTACTTC.

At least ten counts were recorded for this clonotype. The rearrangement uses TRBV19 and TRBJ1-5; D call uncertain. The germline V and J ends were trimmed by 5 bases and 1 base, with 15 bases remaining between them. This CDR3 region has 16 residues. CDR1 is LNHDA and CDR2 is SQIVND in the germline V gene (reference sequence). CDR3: CASSWRPSYSNQPQHF. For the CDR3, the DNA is TGTGCCAGTAGTTGGAGACCATCCTACAGCAATCAGCCCCAGCATTTT.

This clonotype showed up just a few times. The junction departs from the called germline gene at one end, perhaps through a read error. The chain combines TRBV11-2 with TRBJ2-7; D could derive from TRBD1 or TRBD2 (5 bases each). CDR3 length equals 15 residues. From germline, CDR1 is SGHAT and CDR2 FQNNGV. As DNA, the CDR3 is TGTGCCAGCAGCTTATTGTCAGGGAGTAACTACGGGCAGTACTTC. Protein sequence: CASSLLSGSNYGQYF. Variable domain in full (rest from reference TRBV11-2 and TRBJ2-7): EAGVAQSPRYKIIEKRQSVAFWCNPISGHATLYWYQQILGQGPKLLIQFQNNGVVDDSQLPKDRFSAERLKGVDSTLKIQPAKLEDSAVYLCASSLLSGSNYGQYFGPGTRLTVT.

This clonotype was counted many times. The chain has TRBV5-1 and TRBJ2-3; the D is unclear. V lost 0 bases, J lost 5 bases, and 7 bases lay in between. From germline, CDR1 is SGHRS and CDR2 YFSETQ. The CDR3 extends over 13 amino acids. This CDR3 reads CASSLAQRDTQYF. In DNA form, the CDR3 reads TGCGCCAGCAGCTTGGCCCAGAGAGATACGCAGTATTTT. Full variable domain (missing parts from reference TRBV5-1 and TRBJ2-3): KAGVTQTPRYLIKTRGQQVTLSCSPISGHRSVSWYQQTPGQGLQFLFEYFSETQRNKGNFPGRFSGRQFSNSRSEMNVSTLELGDSALYLCASSLAQRDTQYFGPGTRLTVL.

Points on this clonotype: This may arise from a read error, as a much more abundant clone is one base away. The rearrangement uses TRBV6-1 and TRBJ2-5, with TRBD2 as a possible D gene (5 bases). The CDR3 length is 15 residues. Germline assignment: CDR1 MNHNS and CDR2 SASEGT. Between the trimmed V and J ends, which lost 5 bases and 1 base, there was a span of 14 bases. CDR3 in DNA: TGTGCCAGCAGTCGAGTGGGGAGTGCCCAAGAGACCCAGTACTTC. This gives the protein CASSRVGSAQETQYF.

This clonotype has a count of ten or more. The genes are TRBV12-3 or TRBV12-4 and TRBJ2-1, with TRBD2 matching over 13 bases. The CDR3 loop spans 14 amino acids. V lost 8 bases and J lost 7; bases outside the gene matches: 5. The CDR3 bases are TGTGCCAGCCGAAGGACTAGCGGGAGTAATGAGCAGTTCTTC. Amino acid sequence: CASRRTSGSNEQFF.

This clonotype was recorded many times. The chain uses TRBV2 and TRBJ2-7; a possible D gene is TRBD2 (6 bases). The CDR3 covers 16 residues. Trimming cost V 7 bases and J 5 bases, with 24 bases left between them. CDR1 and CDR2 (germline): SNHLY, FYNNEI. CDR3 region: CASTYEAGIPDNEQYF. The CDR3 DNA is TGTGCCAGCACCTATGAAGCGGGTATTCCGGATAACGAGCAGTACTTC.

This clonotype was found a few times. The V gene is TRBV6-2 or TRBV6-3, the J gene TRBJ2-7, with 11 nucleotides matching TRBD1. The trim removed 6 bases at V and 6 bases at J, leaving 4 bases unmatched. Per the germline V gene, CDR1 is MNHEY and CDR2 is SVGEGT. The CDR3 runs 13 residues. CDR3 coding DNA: TGTGCCAGCAGAAGGACAGGGGGCATCGAGCAGTACTTC. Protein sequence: CASRRTGGIEQYF.

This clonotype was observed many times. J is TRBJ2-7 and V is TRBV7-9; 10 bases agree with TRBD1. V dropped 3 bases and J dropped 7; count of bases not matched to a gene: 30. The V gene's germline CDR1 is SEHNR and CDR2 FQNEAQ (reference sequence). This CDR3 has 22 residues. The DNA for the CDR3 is TGTGCCAGCAGCTTTGGTTCGGTTTGGGGTAGCCCGTTGACAGGGGGCTTGAGGGAGCAGTACTTC. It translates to CASSFGSVWGSPLTGGLREQYF.

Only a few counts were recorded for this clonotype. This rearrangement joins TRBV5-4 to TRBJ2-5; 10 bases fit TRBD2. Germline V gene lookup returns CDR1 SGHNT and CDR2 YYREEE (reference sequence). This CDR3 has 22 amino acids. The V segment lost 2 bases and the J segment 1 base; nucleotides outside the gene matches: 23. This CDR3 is CASSFLVGASGSRGWTQETQYF. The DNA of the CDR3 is TGTGCCAGCAGCTTTTTGGTAGGGGCTAGCGGGAGTAGGGGATGGACCCAAGAGACCCAGTACTTC.